The present entry profiles one TCR beta chain with its context. The antigen is undetermined. The CDR3 has 17 amino acids. V was cut by 4 bases and J by 1 base, with 19 bases left in between. Per germline, CDR1 SGHRS and CDR2 YFSETQ. Genomic DNA acted as the template from which TCR beta VDJ combination and CDR3 sequence profiling were carried out. TCRdb re-called the reads through MiXCR, storing one row per CDR3 protein. In the table there are hundreds of thousands of distinct CDR3 sequences, less than 35% of which are singletons. This specimen comes from a study of CD8+CD57+ T cells in acquired aplastic anemia. Findings and limits, study-wide: Patients versus controls showed no significant CD8+ Simpson's diversity difference. In common between the patients and the controls were around 29 CD8+ CDR3 sequences.

It was patients with CD8+CD57+ cell expansion by flow cytometry who were chosen for sequencing. There were no patients without severe acquired aplastic anemia. The chain links TRBV5-1 to TRBJ2-3; a possible D gene is TRBD2 (5 bases). This receptor was taken from a human donor with aplastic anemia. What was sequenced was sorted CD4+, CD8+, or CD8+CD57+ T cells (not recorded which) from PBMCs. The CDR3 nucleotides read TGCGCCAGCAGCACAACAATCGGGGTAACGGGCACAGATACGCAGTATTTT. Protein sequence: CASSTTIGVTGTDTQYF. The whole variable domain, remainder taken from reference TRBV5-1 and TRBJ2-3, is KAGVTQTPRYLIKTRGQQVTLSCSPISGHRSVSWYQQTPGQGLQFLFEYFSETQRNKGNFPGRFSGRQFSNSRSEMNVSTLELGDSALYLCASSTTIGVTGTDTQYFGPGTRLTVL.